One and the same sample provided the 2 T cell receptor beta chains below, sequenced in a study of cytomegalovirus exposure and HLA in healthy donors. PCR was performed using 60 Vbeta and 13 Jbeta primers. Here immunoSEQ multiplex PCR was the method, and the copy in TCRdb shows in-frame clones only, minus some. The sample shows about 130,000 clones, roughly 82% of them seen only once. Source material: PBMCs. Source of these receptors: a man aged 50 or older in good health and CMV-seronegative.

The J gene is TRBJ2-1, the V gene TRBV6-6, with D possibly matching TRBD2 (6 bases). Germline CDR1 reads MNHNY; CDR2 reads SVGAGI (reference sequence). The V gene lost 0 bases and the J gene lost 9 bases, with 9 bases spanning the gap. The CDR3 runs 13 residues. CDR3 nucleotides: TGTGCCAGCAGTTACTCGACAGCGGGTGAGCAGTTCTTC. Protein product: CASSYSTAGEQFF.

This clone was seen a single time. This chain uses TRBV7-2 with TRBJ2-7; TRBD1 matches at 7 bases. The CDR3 totals 14 residues. Unmatched junction bases numbered 12, after V lost 7 bases and J lost 6 bases. Germline assignment: CDR1 SGHTA and CDR2 FQGNSA. The CDR3 here is CASTLRQGGGEQYF. The CDR3 coding sequence is TGTGCCAGCACCCTACGACAGGGTGGTGGCGAGCAGTACTTC.